This TCR beta chain was sequenced in a study of control samples from healthy donors and cancer patients. The germline V gene encodes CDR1 SGHTA and CDR2 FQGNSA. The length of the CDR3 is 15 residues. The V end was cut by 4 bases, the J end by 4 bases, with 14 bases between. Profiled with immunoSEQ multiplex PCR; TCRdb holds only in-frame clones, not every one. This repertoire shows around 93,000 clones, 85% to 90% found once; its top ten account for 12% to 15%. The sequence came from a man under 40 in good health. Sequencing used blood. The V and J genes are TRBV7-2 and TRBJ2-4; no firm D call. CDR3 loop: CASSSSGAAKNIQYF. CDR3 in DNA: TGTGCCAGCAGCTCAAGTGGAGCCGCAAAAAACATTCAGTACTTC.